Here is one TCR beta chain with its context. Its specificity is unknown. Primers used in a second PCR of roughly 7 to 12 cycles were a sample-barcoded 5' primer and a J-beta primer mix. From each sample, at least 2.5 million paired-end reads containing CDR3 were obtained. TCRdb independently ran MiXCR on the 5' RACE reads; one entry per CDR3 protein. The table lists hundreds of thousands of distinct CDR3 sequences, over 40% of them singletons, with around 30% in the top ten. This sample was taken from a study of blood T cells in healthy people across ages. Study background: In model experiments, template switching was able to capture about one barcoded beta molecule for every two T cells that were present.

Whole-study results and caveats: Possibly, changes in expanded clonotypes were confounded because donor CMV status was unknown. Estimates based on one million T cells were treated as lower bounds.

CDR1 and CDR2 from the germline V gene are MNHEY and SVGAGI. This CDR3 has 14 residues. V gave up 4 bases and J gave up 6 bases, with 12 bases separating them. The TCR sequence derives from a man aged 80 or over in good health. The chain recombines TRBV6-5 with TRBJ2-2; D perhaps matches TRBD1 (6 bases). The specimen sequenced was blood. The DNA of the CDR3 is TGTGCCAGCAGTTGCTTAGCAGGGGCCGGGGAGCTGTTTTTT. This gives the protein CASSCLAGAGELFF.